The rows below give T cell receptor beta chains drawn from one sample of a study of sequential checkpoint blockade in melanoma. The table came from immunoSEQ multiplex PCR; TCRdb's copy has only in-frame clones and leaves some out. The data show 17,000 or so clones, with around 67% seen just once and roughly 20% held by the top ten. The sequencing here drew on CD8+ T cells sorted from blood (inferred from file names), taken from a patient given nivolumab and ipilimumab in sequence. These receptors were collected from a human donor with melanoma. The CDR3 runs from the conserved cysteine through the conserved F or W. A D gene is named only where the DNA matches it firmly. Size is omitted from some rows. Given values are once, few, many or a class for expanded clones.

j_gene,d_gene,v_gene,len,abundance,CDR3nt,CDR3aa
TRBJ2-1,.,TRBV7-8,14,.,TGTGCCACCCGAGGCGCCTACTCCTACAATGAGCAGTTCTTC,CATRGAYSYNEQFF
TRBJ1-2,.,TRBV25-1,14,few,TGTGCCAGCAGTGAGTCGACAGGTTTTTATGGCTACACCTTC,CASSESTGFYGYTF
TRBJ2-7,TRBD2,TRBV11-2,14,once,TGTGCCAGCAGCTTTCCGGGACTAGCCTACGAGCAGTACTTC,CASSFPGLAYEQYF
TRBJ1-1,.,TRBV28,14,.,TGTGCCAGCAGCCTGATGGGGCCGAACACTGAAGCTTTCTTT,CASSLMGPNTEAFF
TRBJ1-1,.,TRBV7-2,14,.,TGTGCCAGCAGCTTAGTCCCGGGTAACACTGAAGCTTTCTTT,CASSLVPGNTEAFF
TRBJ2-1,.,TRBV28,12,.,TGTGCCAGCAGTTTACGGGGTGATGAGCAGTTCTTC,CASSLRGDEQFF
TRBJ2-7,TRBD1,TRBV5-1,16,.,TGCGCCAGCAGCCCGGGACAGGGAATCCTTTCCTACGAGCAGTACTTC,CASSPGQGILSYEQYF
TRBJ2-7,TRBD1,TRBV7-8,16,.,TGTGCCAGCAGGGATACAGGGGGCTGGAGGTTAGAAGAGCAGTACTTC,CASRDTGGWRLEEQYF
TRBJ2-5,TRBD2,TRBV2,17,.,TGTGCCAGCAGATCCCGGCGGGGAGGGCCCCCGGGAAAGACCCAGTACTTC,CASRSRRGGPPGKTQYF
TRBJ2-6,TRBD1,TRBV27,16,.,TGTGCCAGCAGTCCGGGACAGATTTCTGGGGCCAACGTCCTGACTTTC,CASSPGQISGANVLTF
TRBJ1-2,TRBD1,TRBV6-1,15,medium-sized,TGTGCCAGCAGTACGCGGACAGGGATCGCGGTGGGCTACACCTTC,CASSTRTGIAVGYTF
TRBJ2-7,.,TRBV5-8,16,.,TGTGCCAGCAGCTTGGGGAGGGGCCAGCCCTACTACGAGCAGTACTTC,CASSLGRGQPYYEQYF
TRBJ1-6,TRBD1,TRBV11-2,15,medium-sized,TGTGCCAGCAGCTACACCGGGACAGGGGGTTCACCCCTCCACTTT,CASSYTGTGGSPLHF